This TCR beta chain was sequenced for a study of CD8 T cells in Susac syndrome (dated by TCRdb to about 2019). The study in broad terms: Among the Susac syndrome patients who were sequenced, clinically active disease was present in about six and clinical remission was observed in eight or nine. Susac syndrome patients were therapy-naive, on corticosteroids (some also receiving IVIg), or on IVIg alone at blood withdrawal. Whether CD8+ T cell activation and differentiation in Susac syndrome was antigen driven was tested using repertoire sequencing. Findings and caveats that apply to the study as a whole: The CD4+ T cell repertoire of patients with Susac syndrome showed no detectable clonal expansion. The number of individuals in the TCR sequencing and HLA analysis was recognized as being relatively small.

Concerning this clonotype itself: Its antigen is not yet known. No much larger clone exists at a distance of one base, and base qualities are not known.

RNA was extracted with the RNeasy kit and about 0.45 to 1 ug was reverse transcribed using random hexamers. TCR beta CDR3 regions were amplified with the immunoSEQ multiplex PCR assay covering 54 Vbeta and 13 Jbeta segments. Bias from PCR amplification was corrected by using a synthetic template baseline for primer optimization and for computational correction. In the source study's methods: Only productive sequences were kept, with reads annotated to V, D and J genes according to IMGT and analyzed in immunoSEQ Analyzer. Clonality was computed as one minus Shannon entropy normalized by log2 of the number of productive unique sequences. For each patient and control, public and private clones were evaluated within the 100 most prevalent clones. A clone was defined as Susac-specific if it was absent from the healthy and MS cohorts, from roughly 990 published viral clones and from other ImmuneACCESS disease sequences. TCRdb reprocessing: public reads trimmed at Q25 with fastp, clones called with MiXCR, in-frame beta chains kept. Identical CDR3 proteins give one entry, which carries the most common genes and DNA. The V and J calls shown here were made by TCRdb, not taken from the authors' results. This sample lists some 200,000 distinct CDR3 sequences; around 95% were detected once. The ten largest clones capture roughly 0.093% of the sample.

High-throughput TCR beta sequencing profiled peripheral blood CD8+ and CD4+ T cells from healthy donors, Susac syndrome patients and multiple sclerosis patients. Recently defined diagnostic criteria for definite or probable disease were met by the Susac syndrome patients. Bulk CD8+ and CD4+ T cells were purified by magnetic negative isolation, while CD8+ TEMRA cells were enriched using FACS. Blood was collected in EDTA tubes and processed within 24 hours, with PBMCs isolated through density gradient centrifugation. PBMCs intended for TCR sequencing were frozen in liquid nitrogen and were later thawed in a 37 degrees C water bath. A purity of at least 90% was achieved for sorted or isolated CD4+, CD8+ and CD8+ TEMRA cells. Taken from the germline V gene (reference sequence), the CDR1 and CDR2 loops are DFQATT and SNEGSKA. V gives up 5 bases and J gives up 8 bases, and the segment between their germline ends measures 16 bases. The CDR3 contains 13 residues, cysteine and phenylalanine counted. The CDR3 DNA has 39 bases and is translated from base 1.

The sample consisted of CD4+ T cells from PBMCs. The source is a human donor with Susac syndrome. Rearrangement joined TRBV20-1 to TRBJ2-1; the best D guess is TRBD2, with 5 bases matching. The CDR3 loop reads CSARTGFQDEQFF. Read as DNA, the sequence is TGCAGTGCTCGGACTGGATTTCAGGATGAGCAGTTCTTC.